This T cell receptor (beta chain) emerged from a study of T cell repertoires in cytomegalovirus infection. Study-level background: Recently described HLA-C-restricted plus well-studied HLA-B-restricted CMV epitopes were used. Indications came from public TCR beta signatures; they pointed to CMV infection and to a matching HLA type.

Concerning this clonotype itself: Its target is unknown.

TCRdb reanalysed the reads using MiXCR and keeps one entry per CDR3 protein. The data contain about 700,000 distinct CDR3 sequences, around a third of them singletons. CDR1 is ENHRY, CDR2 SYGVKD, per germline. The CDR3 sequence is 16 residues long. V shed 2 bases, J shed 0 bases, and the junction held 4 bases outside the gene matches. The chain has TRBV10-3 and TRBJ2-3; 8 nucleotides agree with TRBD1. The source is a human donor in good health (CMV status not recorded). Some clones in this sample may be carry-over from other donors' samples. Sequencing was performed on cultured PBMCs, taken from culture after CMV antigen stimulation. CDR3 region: CAISEQGAHSTDTQYF. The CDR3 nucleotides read TGTGCCATCAGTGAGCAGGGGGCACATAGCACAGATACGCAGTATTTT.